The clone carrying this T cell receptor (beta chain) was detected ten times or more. The antigen remains undetermined. The data were taken from a study of T cells after yellow fever vaccination. Looking at the study overall: Fractions containing few cells were prepared with SMART-Seq v4 Ultra Low Input.

The CDR3 contains 13 residues. In germline, CDR1 is MNHEY, CDR2 SVGEGT. The ends were cut back, 9 bases at V and 8 bases at J, with 17 bases in the middle. 5'RACE template switching produced TCR cDNA carrying a universal primer site and UMIs. One entry per CDR3 protein results from TCRdb running MiXCR on the 5' RACE reads. Found here are some 300,000 distinct CDR3 sequences, 3.6% of them singletons; the top ten hold less than 25%. Study results and limitations: The CD4 compartment and the CD8 compartment contained a small share of clonotypes in common.

Sequencing was performed on PBMCs, taken on the day of the yellow fever booster vaccination. The genes are TRBV6-2 or TRBV6-3 and TRBJ2-1, with D possibly matching TRBD2 (7 bases). The TCR was taken from a man aged 18 to 30 who received the YFV17D yellow fever vaccine. For the CDR3, the DNA is TGTGCCAGTGTGTTCGGGGGGCGCGATGAGCAGTTCTTC. Its protein is CASVFGGRDEQFF.